The present entry profiles one T cell receptor beta chain with its context. The data originate from a study of control samples from healthy donors and cancer patients. Repertoires were generated with immunoSEQ multiplex PCR, while TCRdb's copy carries only in-frame clones and drops some. Among fewer than 40,000 clones, 93% were seen once, and the ten largest hold around 1.6%. CDR3 length: 14 residues. V dropped 4 bases and J dropped 4 bases, with 10 bases sitting between them. Germline assignment: CDR1 MGHRA and CDR2 YSYEKL. Material for sequencing was PBMCs. The TCR was taken from a man aged 35-49 years with colorectal cancer. The V gene is TRBV4-1, the J gene TRBJ2-2; D possibly corresponds to TRBD2 (5 bases). CDR3 DNA: TGCGCCAGCAGCCTCGAGGGATCCACCGGGGAGCTGTTTTTT. This gives the protein CASSLEGSTGELFF.